What follows is one T cell receptor beta chain and its context. In the authors' methods: Reference gene primer amplification yielded estimated nucleated cell counts. The method was immunoSEQ multiplex PCR; TCRdb's version includes in-frame clones alone and lacks a portion of them. D and trimming were read from the DNA, whereas the V and J calls and clone size are those reported in that table. The repertoire holds some 330,000 clones, with approximately 88% as singletons. This specimen comes from a study of blood T cell repertoires in COVID-19. At the level of the study: Both acute and convalescent COVID-19 samples were obtained from the United States, Italy and Spain.

Losses at the gene ends were 3 bases for V and 6 bases for J; bases not matched to a gene: 2. The CDR3 has 15 residues. Germline assignment: CDR1 LNHDA and CDR2 SQIVND (reference sequence). The clonotype originates from a woman between 50 and 59 years old with active or convalescent COVID-19. V gene TRBV19 combines with J gene TRBJ2-1; 13 bases match TRBD2. The specimen was peripheral blood. CDR3 loop: CASSMGTSGVNEQFF. DNA of the CDR3: TGTGCCAGTAGTATGGGGACTAGCGGGGTCAATGAGCAGTTCTTC.